The rows below give T cell receptor beta chains drawn from one sample of a study of T cell responses to AZD1222 COVID-19 vaccine. Data came from immunoSEQ multiplex PCR; TCRdb stores just in-frame clones and leaves some out. The sample records roughly 200,000 clones, around 88% being singletons. This sample comprised peripheral blood, obtained on day 0 of AZD1222 vaccination. The source of these receptors is an adult in good health. The CDR3 runs from the conserved cysteine through the conserved F or W. D genes are given only for firm matches. Rows may omit the clone size; those that give it use once, few, many or a size class.

V gene	clone size	J gene	D gene	CDR3 protein	CDR3 DNA
TRBV2	NA	TRBJ1-2	NA	CASSEVGYGYTF	TGTGCCAGCAGTGAAGTGGGCTATGGCTACACCTTC
TRBV30	NA	TRBJ1-1	TRBD1	CAWSHGGGQGEFWNTEAFF	TGTGCCTGGAGTCACGGGGGGGGACAGGGAGAATTTTGGAACACTGAAGCTTTCTTT
TRBV4-1	NA	TRBJ1-6	TRBD1	CASSQDGQGDRGPLHF	TGCGCCAGCAGCCAAGACGGACAGGGGGACAGAGGTCCCCTCCACTTT
TRBV6-5	NA	TRBJ2-7	NA	CASSLPGSALGEQYF	TGTGCCAGCAGTCTTCCCGGTTCGGCCCTTGGGGAGCAGTACTTC
TRBV5-6	once	TRBJ2-5	TRBD2	CASSSLAGAENQETQYF	TGTGCCAGCAGCTCGCTAGCGGGGGCCGAGAACCAAGAGACCCAGTACTTC
TRBV6-5	NA	TRBJ1-4	NA	CASSYSIVRSEKLFF	TGTGCCAGCAGTTACTCGATTGTCAGGAGTGAAAAACTGTTTTTT
TRBV19	NA	TRBJ2-1	NA	CASSIGWGNNEQFF	TGTGCCAGTAGTATAGGTTGGGGTAACAATGAGCAGTTCTTC
TRBV6-5	NA	TRBJ1-1	NA	CASSHGRESEKAFF	TGTGCCAGCAGTCACGGCAGGGAAAGTGAGAAAGCTTTCTTT
TRBV29-1	NA	TRBJ2-6	NA	CSVEESTPGANVLTF	TGCAGCGTTGAAGAGTCGACCCCTGGGGCCAACGTCCTGACTTTC
TRBV9	NA	TRBJ1-3	NA	CASSVAPSDSGNTIYF	TGTGCCAGCAGCGTTGCCCCATCCGACAGTGGAAACACCATATATTTT
TRBV4-2	NA	TRBJ2-7	TRBD2	CASSPLAGDPYEQYF	TGTGCCAGCAGCCCTTTAGCGGGGGACCCCTACGAGCAGTACTTC
TRBV19	NA	TRBJ1-5	NA	CASSIDDSRNQPQHF	TGTGCCAGTAGTATAGACGACAGCCGCAATCAGCCCCAGCATTTT
TRBV19	NA	TRBJ2-2	NA	CASTPRRYTGELFF	TGTGCCAGTACCCCCCGTAGGTACACCGGGGAGCTGTTTTTT
TRBV5-6	NA	TRBJ2-4	NA	CASSPPRRNIQYF	TGTGCCAGCAGCCCCCCGCGACGGAACATTCAGTACTTC
TRBV7-6	once	TRBJ2-4	TRBD2	CASSWGGGHSGDIQYF	TGTGCCAGCAGCTGGGGGGGTGGACACTCTGGGGACATTCAGTACTTC
TRBV5-1	few	TRBJ1-6	NA	CASSLAGGDRSPLHF	TGCGCCAGCAGCTTGGCCGGCGGGGATCGTTCACCCCTCCACTTT
TRBV5-5	NA	TRBJ1-1	NA	CASSLVPNRPNTEAFF	TGTGCCAGCAGCTTAGTCCCCAACAGACCGAACACTGAAGCTTTCTTT
TRBV27	NA	TRBJ2-5	TRBD2	CASSFSWRGTGETQYF	TGTGCCAGCAGTTTTTCGTGGCGGGGGACGGGGGAGACCCAGTACTTC
TRBV5-4	NA	TRBJ2-7	NA	CASRDADAYEQYF	TGTGCCAGCAGGGACGCGGACGCGTACGAGCAGTACTTC
TRBV6-6	once	TRBJ1-5	NA	CASRSRGTDSNQPQHF	TGTGCCAGCAGATCACGGGGTACCGATAGCAATCAGCCCCAGCATTTT
TRBV28	NA	TRBJ2-2	TRBD2	CASSMPGLVSSGELFF	TGTGCCAGCAGTATGCCGGGACTAGTAAGCTCCGGGGAGCTGTTTTTT
TRBV9	NA	TRBJ1-1	NA	CASSADPRGYGDSSEAFF	TGTGCCAGCAGCGCCGATCCGAGGGGTTATGGAGACAGTTCTGAAGCTTTCTTT
TRBV4-1	NA	TRBJ2-2	NA	CARSQERGAGGELFF	TGCGCCCGCAGCCAAGAACGGGGGGCGGGCGGGGAGCTGTTTTTT
TRBV7-9	NA	TRBJ1-5	NA	CASSLAGEVGNQPQHF	TGTGCCAGCAGCTTAGCGGGGGAGGTCGGCAATCAGCCCCAGCATTTT
TRBV10-2	NA	TRBJ2-7	NA	CASSDRSSYEQYF	TGCGCCAGCAGTGACAGGAGCTCCTACGAGCAGTACTTC
TRBV30	NA	TRBJ2-5	TRBD2	CAWSSLAGGPWETQYF	TGTGCCTGGAGTTCGTTAGCGGGGGGGCCATGGGAGACCCAGTACTTC
TRBV9	NA	TRBJ1-2	NA	CASSVAWTGIGNYGYTF	TGTGCCAGCAGCGTAGCCTGGACGGGGATTGGGAACTATGGCTACACCTTC
TRBV28	NA	TRBJ1-2	NA	CASSLWAEYYGYTF	TGTGCCAGCAGTTTATGGGCAGAGTACTATGGCTACACCTTC
TRBV5-1	NA	TRBJ2-7	NA	CASSLEGPGNYEQYF	TGCGCCAGCAGCTTAGAGGGGCCAGGTAACTACGAGCAGTACTTC
TRBV2	NA	TRBJ2-5	NA	CASSEGVETQYF	TGTGCCAGCAGTGAAGGGGTAGAGACCCAGTACTTC
TRBV5-6	few	TRBJ1-6	NA	CASSFGSTPLHF	TGTGCCAGCAGCTTTGGGAGTACACCCCTCCACTTT
TRBV6-4	NA	TRBJ2-3	TRBD2	CASRSGGEADTQYF	TGTGCCAGCAGAAGCGGGGGGGAGGCAGATACGCAGTATTTT
TRBV3-1/TRBV3-2	NA	TRBJ2-1	TRBD2	CASSQVAGGAQFF	TGTGCCAGCAGCCAAGTTGCGGGGGGCGCGCAGTTCTTC
TRBV5-5	many	TRBJ1-5	NA	CASSFVMGQPQHF	TGTGCCAGCAGCTTTGTCATGGGTCAGCCCCAGCATTTT
TRBV11-1	NA	TRBJ2-7	NA	CASSLAARTTGSYEQYF	TGTGCCAGCAGCTTAGCAGCAAGAACGACAGGTTCCTACGAGCAGTACTTC
TRBV30	NA	TRBJ1-1	NA	CAWSVGRQANTEAFF	TGTGCCTGGAGTGTGGGCCGGCAGGCAAACACTGAAGCTTTCTTT
TRBV25-1	NA	TRBJ1-2	NA	CASCSEGRNYGYTF	TGTGCCAGCTGCTCGGAGGGGCGGAACTATGGCTACACCTTC
TRBV28	NA	TRBJ1-5	NA	CASIPVWENGNQPQHF	TGTGCCAGCATCCCCGTGTGGGAGAACGGCAATCAGCCCCAGCATTTT
TRBV18	NA	TRBJ1-1	NA	CASSPGHEAFF	TGTGCCAGCTCACCTGGCCATGAAGCTTTCTTT
TRBV4-1	NA	TRBJ2-7	TRBD2	CASSPSGGAGIDEQYF	TGCGCCAGCAGCCCTAGCGGGGGGGCTGGTATCGACGAGCAGTACTTC
TRBV9	NA	TRBJ1-1	TRBD1	CASSARDRGYTEAFF	TGTGCCAGCAGCGCCCGGGACAGGGGATACACTGAAGCTTTCTTT
TRBV10-2	once	TRBJ1-5	NA	CASSTDAFNQPQHF	TGCGCCAGCAGTACAGACGCCTTTAATCAGCCCCAGCATTTT
TRBV3-1/TRBV3-2	once	TRBJ2-2	NA	CASSQAGGAAGELFF	TGTGCCAGCAGCCAGGCCGGTGGGGCCGCCGGGGAGCTGTTTTTT
TRBV29-1	NA	TRBJ1-1	NA	CSVEVLYQNTEAFF	TGCAGCGTTGAGGTTTTGTATCAGAACACTGAAGCTTTCTTT
TRBV19	NA	TRBJ1-2	TRBD1	CASRRQGAAYGYTF	TGTGCCAGTAGGCGGCAGGGGGCGGCCTATGGCTACACCTTC
TRBV6-5	NA	TRBJ2-2	NA	CASSYSQDNTGELFF	TGTGCCAGCAGTTACTCGCAGGATAACACCGGGGAGCTGTTTTTT
TRBV18	NA	TRBJ2-3	NA	CASSPVAGATSSTDTQYF	TGTGCCAGCTCACCAGTCGCCGGGGCCACCTCTAGCACAGATACGCAGTATTTT
TRBV15	NA	TRBJ1-2	NA	CATSRRRDYGYTF	TGTGCCACCAGCAGGCGGAGGGACTATGGCTACACCTTC
TRBV11-1	few	TRBJ1-1	NA	CASSRRRGIGEAFF	TGTGCCAGCAGCCGGAGAAGGGGGATAGGTGAAGCTTTCTTT
TRBV5-4	NA	TRBJ1-2	TRBD1	CASSLPGQGYGYTF	TGTGCCAGCAGCTTGCCTGGACAGGGATATGGCTACACCTTC
TRBV5-1	NA	TRBJ2-7	NA	CASSNSYEQYF	TGCGCCAGCAGTAATTCCTACGAGCAGTACTTC
TRBV2	NA	TRBJ2-4	NA	CASSEAPAAKNIQYF	TGTGCCAGCAGTGAGGCGCCAGCAGCCAAAAACATTCAGTACTTC
TRBV6-1	NA	TRBJ1-5	NA	CASSEDLGGGLNQPQHF	TGTGCCAGCAGTGAAGACCTTGGGGGGGGTCTCAATCAGCCCCAGCATTTT
TRBV3-1/TRBV3-2	few	TRBJ1-6	TRBD1	CASSQVEGASPLHF	TGTGCCAGCAGCCAAGTAGAGGGGGCCTCACCCCTCCACTTT
TRBV12-5	NA	TRBJ1-3	TRBD1	CASGFGQGSGNTIYF	TGTGCTAGTGGATTCGGACAGGGATCTGGAAACACCATATATTTT
TRBV9	NA	TRBJ2-2	NA	CASALQLGTGELFF	TGTGCCAGCGCTCTACAATTGGGGACCGGGGAGCTGTTTTTT
TRBV4-1	NA	TRBJ1-6	NA	CASSRSYNSPLHF	TGCGCCAGCAGTCGCTCCTATAATTCACCCCTCCACTTT
TRBV7-2	NA	TRBJ1-4	NA	CASSLVGTSNEKLFF	TGTGCCAGCAGCTTAGTGGGGACTTCTAATGAAAAACTGTTTTTT
TRBV7-2	NA	TRBJ1-5	TRBD1	CASSYRTGNNQPQHF	TGTGCCAGCAGCTACCGGACAGGGAACAATCAGCCCCAGCATTTT
TRBV6-5	NA	TRBJ1-6	TRBD1	CASSSRTGGYNSPLHF	TGTGCCAGCAGTTCTCGGACAGGGGGTTATAATTCACCCCTCCACTTT